The T cell receptor beta chain under discussion was sequenced for a study of T cells expressing NK-cell markers (dated by TCRdb to between 2020 and 2021). About the investigation overall: In sorted CD3+CD56+NKG2C+, CD3+CD56+NKG2C- and CD3+CD56-NKG2C+ T-cell subsets from several donors, TCR beta-chain repertoires were profiled. Of the eight sequenced donors, seven were found to be HCMV-seropositive and one was found to be HCMV-seronegative. The eight sequenced donors were randomly selected healthy volunteers, three men and five women. Illumina HiSeq 2000/2500, MiSeq or NextSeq was used to sequence libraries as 2 x 150 bp reads. Findings and caveats that apply to the study as a whole: It remained unclear whether the expanded NKG2C-expressing T cell clones were specific for HCMV antigens. Those dominant clonotypes were again the most abundant among CD3+CD56-NKG2C+ cells in several donors, at about 28.3-60.1%. In a handful of donors, the dominant CD3+CD56+NKG2C+ clonotypes ranked among the top 10 CD8+ clonotypes, making up roughly 1.0-7.5% of CD8+ T cells.

These reads were obtained on an Illumina HiSeq 2000. TCR beta cDNA libraries were prepared using 5'RACE template switching, which introduced a universal primer site and unique molecular identifiers. cDNA synthesis was primed from the TCR beta constant segment and was followed by two successive PCR amplification steps. As for how the authors treated the data: Reads were demultiplexed and grouped by UMI with MIGEC, and clonotypes were assembled and quantified with MiTCR. To exclude erroneous sequences, any TCR cDNA sequence not supported by at least two reads was discarded. The tcR package was used for downstream repertoire analysis, with clonotypes matched between fractions based on CDR3 nucleotide sequence plus V segment. VDJmatch was used to annotate antigen specificity against VDJdb, with one amino acid substitution in CDR3 allowed. TCRdb reprocessed the reads and provides one entry for every CDR3 protein sequence; no DNA is given. Clone size and V and J calls follow TCRdb, not the original study. This sample's listing comprises over 150,000 distinct CDR3 sequences. Around 37% of the sample belongs to the ten largest clones.

HCMV serostatus was determined by detecting HCMV-specific IgG in serum with a commercial ELISA kit. Peripheral blood mononuclear cells were isolated from blood by Ficoll density gradient centrifugation. On this clonotype: Its antigen is still unknown.

CDR1 is given as SQVTM and CDR2 as ANQGSEA, both from the germline V gene. The CDR3 holds 17 amino acids from the cysteine to the phenylalanine. No DNA accompanies this entry. This chain joins TRBV29-1 to TRBJ2-2; TCRdb outputs TRBD2, but without DNA this stays unchecked. This receptor was identified in a woman aged 50 to 60 in good health. Donor details come from another sample of the same person, matched by shared clones. The sequenced material came from blood T cells: a sorted CD56 or NKG2C T cell subset, CD4+ or CD8+ T cells, or bulk PBMC T cells (not recorded which). This receptor has the CDR3 CSVEPLLGRGNTGELFF.